The sequence of this T cell receptor beta chain was determined in a study of shared clonotypes between healthy human individuals (dated by TCRdb to about 2020). Looking at the study overall: Three men and a couple of women, aged 18 to 49 years, made up the cohort. For each donor, three plates each were used for CD4 naive and CD4 memory, two plates were used for CD8 naive, and one plate was used for CD8 memory. To estimate repertoire size and how much clonotype sharing occurs between individuals, the study deeply sequenced the blood TCR repertoires of several healthy adults. Different laboratories and diverse techniques were used to prepare libraries and sequence TCR repertoires, to increase sequencing depth and limit assay-specific biases. Per donor, leukapheresis produced somewhere between about 0.85 and 9.5 billion PBMCs. The research as a whole found: Estimated clonotype richness was generally larger for naive than for memory subsets. When a handful of donors were compared, the shared fraction of clonotypes was about 5.5% for naive CD4, about 4% for naive CD8, about 2.4% for memory CD4, and 0.35% to 0.5% for memory CD8. Pairwise subsampling indicated that sequencing depth was expected to affect the degree of clonotype sharing among donors. Clonotypes shared by all four sorted-subset donors showed higher generation probabilities than non-shared clonotypes. Because the study included a small number of donors, the genetic and exposure-history diversity represented was limited. Even with the large sequencing depth, rarefaction of the sorted-subset datasets indicated that sequencing was incomplete. Sampling was restricted to blood, and TCR repertoires in tissue are likely to differ from TCR repertoires in blood.

Using the deep immunoSEQ assay, multiplex PCR amplified TCR CDR3 regions from genomic DNA. Genomic DNA extracted from each cell subset was distributed evenly over all wells of several immunoSEQ 96-well plates, and each plate served as one replicate. For sorted subsets, each replicate PCR was loaded with 150 to 250 ng genomic DNA, equivalent to approximately 27,000 T cell genomes. Purified libraries were measured with a Qubit 3.0 fluorometer, size-checked on a Bioanalyzer 2100, and measured again with the KAPA Library Quantification kit. Every immunoSEQ 96-well plate was sequenced on a dedicated single-read 150-cycle Illumina NextSeq 550 flow cell. Per the authors' processing: Because the immunoSEQ output included only junctional sequences and no quality scores, the filtering could not be the same as the filtering used for full-length reads. To assign V/J genes and CDR3, sequences were annotated against IMGT germline references using PyIR, a Python wrapper for IgBLAST v1.9. Any read was removed if the V/J assignment was weak (E-value above 1e-6), the CDR3 was missing, or the read contained stop codons, out-of-frame junctions, or ambiguous translated residues. V3J clonotypes were defined by identical inferred V gene, J gene, and CDR3 amino acid sequence. Percentage overlap between repertoires was calculated by dividing the number of shared unique clonotypes by the size of the smaller repertoire. RTK rarefaction, the Chao1 estimator, and Recon v2.1 estimates of unobserved clonotypes were used to assess repertoire richness. Generation probabilities for all TCRbeta clonotypes obtained by the gDNA method from a few donors were computed using OLGA. The table comes from immuneACCESS by way of TCRdb, which keeps in-frame sequences with V and J called. Part of the clones is missing from these tables; in studies checked, under half for an unresolved V gene and the rest for unknown reasons. V and J calls plus clone size are reproduced from that table; the DNA served to infer D and trimming. The sample table records around 940,000 clones; about 80% of these occur just once. About 1.5% of the sample lies in the top ten.

Donors were healthy HIV-negative adults with no recently reported acute infections or vaccinations. Every donor was a Caucasian adult residing in Nashville, Tennessee, USA. CD4+ T cells were enriched by magnetic negative selection, after which naive cells were positively selected on CD45RA and the negative fraction was taken as the memory subset. Blood was obtained by leukapheresis, after which PBMCs were separated by Ficoll-Histopaque density gradient centrifugation and cryopreserved in liquid nitrogen vapor phase. Analytical flow cytometry was used to check the purity and quantity of every magnetically sorted T cell population. Each sorted fraction had its genomic DNA isolated and then quantified by UV absorbance on a Nanodrop 2000c. With respect to this clone: Its antigen has not been determined. Nothing much larger sits one base from this clone, and base qualities are not available.

From cysteine to phenylalanine, the CDR3 is 15 amino acids long. CDR3 DNA only is kept here, 45 bases in frame from base 1. CDR1 and CDR2 were assigned from the germline V gene as SGHTA and FQGTGA. Between the V and J ends, shortened by 3 bases and 3 bases respectively, the junction contains 12 bases. This clonotype was obtained from a man younger than 35 in good health. The rearranged segments are TRBV7-3 and TRBJ1-3, with the D gene call left open. Material for sequencing was memory CD4+ T cells sorted from blood. The sample's cell subset or site label, in plain terms: CD45RA-negative fraction. The CDR3: CASSLGSGLGNTIYF. The DNA sequence reads TGTGCCAGCAGCTTGGGTTCGGGCCTTGGAAACACCATATATTTT.